The 12 T cell receptor beta chains in this list originate from one sample, sequenced in a study of blood T cell repertoires in COVID-19. Profiling relied on immunoSEQ multiplex PCR, and the TCRdb table lists in-frame clones only, not all of them. The sample lists about 200,000 clones; roughly 80% were seen once. The sequencing sample was made of peripheral blood. These receptors originate from a woman older than 75 with acute or convalescent COVID-19.

This sequence joins TRBV5-4 and TRBJ1-3; D might be TRBD1 (6 bases). Trimming removed 4 bases from V and 2 bases from J, with 19 bases in between. Germline V gene sequence: CDR1 SGHNT, CDR2 YYREEE (reference sequence). The CDR3 loop spans 17 amino acids. CDR3 nucleotide sequence: TGTGCCAGCAGCAAACAGGGTTCCGACTTGACTGGAAACACCATATATTTT. Translating it yields CASSKQGSDLTGNTIYF.

This clone occurred a few times. DNA of the CDR3: TGCGCCAGCAGCCCGACCGGGGTGTACAATGAGCAGTTCTTC. Translating it yields CASSPTGVYNEQFF. The chain recombines TRBV4-1 with TRBJ2-1, with D perhaps TRBD2 (5 bases). Trimming took 4 bases from V and 4 from J, leaving 11 bases between them. Germline V gives CDR1 MGHRA, CDR2 YSYEKL. The length of the CDR3 is 14 residues.

The chain carries TRBV28 and TRBJ2-3; D gene unclear. Trimming cost V 2 bases and J 4 bases, with 4 bases left between them. The CDR3 length is 12 residues. Looked up from germline, CDR1 is MDHEN and CDR2 is SYDVKM. CDR3: CASSLGADTQYF. CDR3 in DNA: TGTGCCAGCAGTTTAGGAGCAGATACGCAGTATTTT.

V is TRBV30 and J is TRBJ1-3; TRBD1 agrees at 9 bases. The CDR3 sequence is 14 residues long. Germline lookup yields CDR1 GTSNPN and CDR2 SVGIG (reference sequence). J was trimmed by 2 bases and V by 4 bases; bases with no gene match: 3. The CDR3 DNA follows: TGTGCCTGGACCGACAGGGGGGCTGGAAACACCATATATTTT. It is translated as CAWTDRGAGNTIYF.

In regard to this clone: Other DNA sequences in the sample encode the same CDR3. The CDR3 reads CASSVRLAGYNEQFF. As DNA, the CDR3 is TGTGCCAGCAGCGTACGACTAGCGGGCTACAATGAGCAGTTCTTC. The rearrangement uses TRBV9 and TRBJ2-1, with 10 nucleotides matching TRBD2. The CDR3 spans 15 residues. The germline V gene has CDR1 SGDLS and CDR2 YYNGEE. V trimming: 1 base; J trimming: 3 bases; junction bases outside the gene matches: 1.

V and J are TRBV11-2 and TRBJ2-1, with 13 bases lining up with TRBD2. The length of the CDR3 is 15 residues. Germline CDR1 reads SGHAT; CDR2 reads FQNNGV. V lost 3 bases and J lost 9; bases outside the gene matches: 5. In DNA, the CDR3 is TGTGCCAGCAGCTTCGGGACTAGCGGGACTGGTGAGCAGTTCTTC. This gives the protein CASSFGTSGTGEQFF.

The chain is built from TRBV6-5 and TRBJ1-5, with D possibly TRBD1 on 5 matching bases. CDR3 length: 14 residues. Germline V gene sequence: CDR1 MNHEY, CDR2 SVGAGI. The V and J ends lost 5 bases and 7 bases respectively, with 15 bases between them. The CDR3 here is CASSQTRGGQPQHF. Here the CDR3 DNA reads TGTGCCAGCAGTCAAACCCGGGGGGGGCAGCCCCAGCATTTT.

Notes on this clone: In the same sample, other DNA sequences code for this CDR3. The J gene is TRBJ1-1, the V gene TRBV11-3; D remains unclear. V gave up 3 bases and J gave up 2 bases, with 10 bases separating them. The CDR3 runs to 14 residues. Germline V gene sequence: CDR1 SGHNT, CDR2 YENEEA. The CDR3 nucleotides read TGTGCCAGCAGCTTGAGAGGAGGCAACACTGAAGCTTTCTTT. It is translated as CASSLRGGNTEAFF.

The CDR3 reads CASSLKPLWLVQYF. CDR3 coding DNA: TGTGCCAGCAGTTTAAAGCCCCTTTGGTTAGTGCAGTACTTC. The rearrangement links TRBV28 to TRBJ2-7; D gene unclear. CDR1 is MDHEN, CDR2 SYDVKM, per germline. This CDR3 comprises 14 residues. V was cut by 2 bases and J by 9 bases, with 17 bases left in between.

V gene TRBV27 combines with J gene TRBJ2-4; 9 bases agree with TRBD2. The CDR3 runs to 14 residues. Germline V gene data show CDR1 as MNHEY and CDR2 as SMNVEV (reference sequence). V dropped 8 bases and J dropped 9; count of bases not matched to a gene: 11. The CDR3 loop is CASGVAGVGSIQYF. CDR3 nucleotides: TGTGCCAGCGGAGTAGCGGGAGTGGGGAGCATTCAGTACTTC.

For this clone: Other nucleotide sequences in the sample specify the same CDR3. J is TRBJ2-2 and V is TRBV5-1, with TRBD1 identical over 7 bases. After removal of 2 bases from V and 3 bases from J, the junction contained 4 bases not matched to a gene. This CDR3 region has 15 residues. From germline, CDR1 is SGHRS and CDR2 YFSETQ. CDR3 protein: CASSLRTGDTGELFF. The CDR3 nucleotides read TGCGCCAGCAGCTTAAGGACAGGCGACACCGGGGAGCTGTTTTTT.

The rearrangement links TRBV27 to TRBJ1-6; D possibly corresponds to TRBD1 (5 bases). This CDR3 contains 17 residues. V was clipped by 6 bases and J by 1 base, with 16 bases between them. CDR1 is MNHEY and CDR2 is SMNVEV in the germline V gene (reference sequence). The CDR3 DNA reads as TGTGCCAGCAGGTATCAGGGCCCCAGATCCTATAATTCACCCCTCCACTTT. It encodes CASRYQGPRSYNSPLHF.